Shown below are 11 T cell receptor beta chains from a single sample sequenced in a study of T cell responses to AZD1222 COVID-19 vaccine (dated by TCRdb to the early 2020s). This specimen's time point label, interpreted: baseline before first vaccination. Library preparation used the immunoSEQ multiplex PCR assay. TCRdb stores this immuneACCESS table with in-frame sequences only. Part of the clones is absent; in the studies checked, under half of the shortfall reflects unresolved V genes, and no reason is known for the rest. Within this sample are some 130,000 clones, with roughly 93% of them counted one time only. Clones ranked in the top ten supply 5.4% of the sample. The input for sequencing was peripheral blood, taken on day 0 of AZD1222 vaccination. The receptors come from an adult in good health.

The chain is built from TRBV27 and TRBJ2-7; 7 bases line up with TRBD1. The germline V gene has CDR1 MNHEY and CDR2 SMNVEV (reference sequence). The V gene end was trimmed by 7 bases and the J gene end by 3 bases; junction bases not matched to a gene: 9. This CDR3 contains 14 residues. The CDR3 loop reads CASKVSGQYYEQYF. CDR3 nucleotide sequence: TGTGCCAGCAAGGTTTCGGGACAGTACTACGAGCAGTACTTC.

The chain employs TRBV6-5 and TRBJ2-2, with D hard to call. The CDR3 has 14 amino acids. Germline V gene sequence: CDR1 MNHEY, CDR2 SVGAGI. Between the trimmed V and J ends, which lost 7 bases and 5 bases, there was a span of 14 bases. The CDR3 DNA reads as TGTGCCAGCAAGAGGACCCTGGAGACCGGGGAGCTGTTTTTT. It codes for CASKRTLETGELFF.

A single count supports this clone. The J gene is TRBJ2-5, the V gene TRBV20-1; a weak D match, TRBD1 (5 bases). V was trimmed by 3 bases and J by 3 bases, leaving 5 bases between them. The CDR3 totals 11 residues. The germline V gene encodes CDR1 DFQATT and CDR2 SNEGSKA (reference sequence). CDR3 coding DNA: TGCAGTGCTAGCAGGGAAGAGACCCAGTACTTC. This translates into CSASREETQYF.

This chain joins TRBV29-1 and TRBJ2-2, with D tentatively TRBD1 (7 bases). Germline values: CDR1 SQVTM, CDR2 ANQGSEA. The CDR3 length is 13 residues. V gave up 4 bases and J gave up 5 bases, with 11 bases separating them. CDR3 in amino acids: CSVGRGVTGELFF. The CDR3, as DNA: TGCAGCGTTGGCAGGGGGGTTACCGGGGAGCTGTTTTTT.

J is TRBJ1-1 and V is TRBV9, with TRBD1 matching over 8 bases. The CDR3 is 14 amino acids. With 2 bases clipped from V and 3 bases from J, the junction kept 3 bases outside the gene matches. Germline V CDR1 and CDR2: SGDLS, YYNGEE. CDR3 DNA sequence: TGTGCCAGCAGCGTGGGACAGGCGTACACTGAAGCTTTCTTT. Encoded protein: CASSVGQAYTEAFF.

The chain carries TRBV5-1 and TRBJ2-7, with TRBD1 as a possible D gene (5 bases). CDR3 length: 15 amino acids. V lost 4 bases and J 3 bases, leaving 17 bases between the germline ends. The germline V gene has CDR1 SGHRS and CDR2 YFSETQ. The CDR3 loop reads CASSLRTNLGYEQYF. DNA for the CDR3: TGCGCCAGCAGCCTAAGGACAAACCTGGGCTACGAGCAGTACTTC.

This clone was observed a single time. V and J are TRBV6-4 and TRBJ2-2; possible D gene TRBD2, 5 bases. The CDR3 loop spans 14 amino acids. Trimming cost V 6 bases and J 2 bases, with 10 bases left between them. CDR1 and CDR2 (germline): MRHNA, SNTAGT. This CDR3 reads CASSPRGNTGELFF. Here the CDR3 DNA reads TGTGCCAGCAGCCCACGGGGTAACACCGGGGAGCTGTTTTTT.

This clone was detected a few times. This chain joins TRBV28 and TRBJ1-5; possibly TRBD1 for D (6 bases). Trimming left V 3 bases short and J 2 bases short, with 11 bases between. This CDR3 is 15 amino acids long. Per the germline V gene, CDR1 is MDHEN and CDR2 is SYDVKM. The CDR3 loop is CASSLLQGGNQPQHF. CDR3 DNA: TGTGCCAGCAGTTTGTTACAGGGAGGCAATCAGCCCCAGCATTTT.

The chain links TRBV21-1 to TRBJ1-2. TRBV21-1 is designated a pseudogene. The CDR3 consists of 14 residues. CDR3 region: CASSKGIADYGYTF. The DNA for the CDR3 is TGTGCCAGCAGCAAAGGAATAGCAGACTATGGCTACACCTTC.

The chain carries TRBV19 and TRBJ1-1; D is possibly TRBD1 (5 bases). The CDR3 runs to 13 residues. From germline, CDR1 is LNHDA and CDR2 SQIVND (reference sequence). Trimming took off 1 base at V and 8 bases at J, with 11 bases between the two ends. The CDR3 nucleotides read TGTGCCAGTAGTATAGTTTTGGGGCGAGAAGCTTTCTTT. Amino acids: CASSIVLGREAFF.

The CDR3 DNA is TGTGCCAGCAGTGAAGAGGAAGTTAACTATGGCTACACCTTC. Encoded protein: CASSEEEVNYGYTF. V usage is TRBV2 and J usage is TRBJ1-2; D is ambiguous. Trimming took off 1 base at V and 1 base at J, with 7 bases between the two ends. Germline CDR1 is SNHLY and CDR2 is FYNNEI. CDR3 length equals 14 residues.